A selection of T cell receptor beta chains follows, all from one sample in a study of shared clonotypes between healthy human individuals. Using immunoSEQ multiplex PCR, the repertoire was profiled, and TCRdb retains in-frame clones only, with some absent. The top ten hold roughly 0.13% of the sample, which has 2 million to 2.5 million clones, about 94% seen once. The material sequenced was naive CD4+ T cells sorted from blood. The receptor source for this set is a man between 18 and 29 years old in good health. CDR3s include the opening cysteine and the closing phenylalanine or tryptophan. A D gene is named only where the DNA matches it firmly. Only some rows state a clone size, as once, few, many or a class for expanded clones.

D	V	J	size	length	CDR3	DNA
TRBD1	TRBV6-5	TRBJ2-4	NA	15	CASISTGTDKNIQYF	TGTGCCAGCATTTCAACCGGGACAGACAAAAACATTCAGTACTTC
NA	TRBV9	TRBJ1-1	NA	11	CASSSATEAFF	TGTGCCAGCAGCTCAGCCACTGAAGCTTTCTTT
NA	TRBV27	TRBJ1-6	NA	17	CASSFIGGGSYNSPLHF	TGTGCCAGCAGTTTCATTGGAGGTGGATCCTATAATTCACCCCTCCACTTT
NA	TRBV9	TRBJ2-5	NA	15	CASSPTGRGQETQYF	TGTGCCAGCAGCCCAACAGGGCGAGGCCAAGAGACCCAGTACTTC
NA	TRBV28	TRBJ2-2	NA	16	CASSPIARAGTGELFF	TGTGCCAGCAGTCCTATTGCCAGGGCGGGCACCGGGGAGCTGTTTTTT
NA	TRBV2	TRBJ2-3	NA	15	CASSDIGSTTDTQYF	TGTGCCAGCAGTGACATCGGCAGCACCACAGATACGCAGTATTTT
NA	TRBV7-2	TRBJ2-3	NA	15	CASSPLGGRTDTQYF	TGTGCCAGCAGCCCACTCGGGGGGCGCACAGATACGCAGTATTTT
NA	TRBV27	TRBJ1-5	NA	14	CASSPQGSNQPQHF	TGTGCCAGCAGTCCACAGGGTAGCAATCAGCCCCAGCATTTT
TRBD1	TRBV5-4	TRBJ2-3	NA	16	CASSVRQGLGTDTQYF	TGTGCCAGCAGCGTCCGACAGGGCCTTGGGACAGATACGCAGTATTTT
TRBD2	TRBV10-3	TRBJ2-3	once	14	CAISSSGGADTQYF	TGTGCCATCAGTTCTAGCGGGGGGGCAGATACGCAGTATTTT
NA	TRBV10-3	TRBJ1-4	NA	14	CAISESVGGEKLFF	TGTGCCATCAGTGAGTCGGTTGGAGGTGAAAAACTGTTTTTT
TRBD1	TRBV4-1	TRBJ2-7	NA	21	CASSQAPPVRSVLDRGNEQYF	TGCGCCAGCAGCCAAGCTCCCCCGGTTAGATCTGTCCTGGACAGGGGGAACGAGCAGTACTTC
TRBD1	TRBV6-5	TRBJ1-2	NA	13	CASRRHQGDGYTF	TGTGCCAGCAGGAGGCACCAGGGGGATGGCTACACCTTC
NA	TRBV30	TRBJ1-4	NA	14	CAWSAGATNEKLFF	TGTGCCTGGAGCGCAGGGGCAACTAATGAAAAACTGTTTTTT
NA	TRBV2	TRBJ1-1	NA	16	CASSPPRRIMNTEAFF	TGTGCCAGCAGTCCCCCAAGGCGGATTATGAACACTGAAGCTTTCTTT
NA	TRBV20-1	TRBJ1-2	NA	11	CSARETGPLFF	TGCAGTGCTAGAGAGACAGGACCATTATTCTTC
NA	TRBV4-1	TRBJ2-2	NA	17	CASSQGRDTFNTGELFF	TGCGCCAGCAGCCAAGGTCGGGACACCTTTAACACCGGGGAGCTGTTTTTT
NA	TRBV10-1	TRBJ2-1	NA	12	CASSDKPHEQFF	TGCGCCAGCAGTGACAAGCCCCATGAGCAGTTCTTC
NA	TRBV2	TRBJ2-3	NA	14	CASRFRASTDTQYF	TGTGCCAGCAGGTTTAGAGCTAGCACAGATACGCAGTATTTT
NA	TRBV15	TRBJ1-4	NA	15	CATSREGGFNEKLFF	TGTGCCACCAGCAGAGAGGGTGGCTTTAATGAAAAACTGTTTTTT